The 5 T cell receptor beta chains listed next were all sequenced from one sample in a study of blood T cell repertoires in COVID-19. Assay: immunoSEQ multiplex PCR; the TCRdb copy retains only in-frame clones and omits some. The data contain a few hundred thousand clones, approximately 92% of them seen just once; the ten biggest clones take up 1% to 1.3%. The sequenced sample was PBMCs or T cells enriched from blood (not recorded which). The receptors here all came from a man under 40 who had recovered from COVID-19.

The gene calls are TRBV24-1 and TRBJ2-5, with 10 bases lining up with TRBD2. Germline CDR1 reads KGHDR; CDR2 reads SFDVKD. The CDR3 totals 15 residues. V dropped 6 bases and J dropped 4; count of bases not matched to a gene: 7. CDR3 sequence reads: CATSITLAGGETQYF. Written as DNA, the CDR3 is TGTGCCACCAGTATTACATTAGCGGGAGGAGAGACCCAGTACTTC.

The chain has TRBV3-1 (or the pseudogene TRBV3-2) and TRBJ2-7, with a tentative D call TRBD1 (5 bases). Trimming removed 2 bases from V and 5 bases from J, with 10 bases in between. From germline, CDR1 is LGHDT and CDR2 YNNKEL (reference sequence). The CDR3 loop spans 13 amino acids. CDR3 bases: TGTGCCAGCAGCCAAAGGGGCGTGGACGAGCAGTACTTC. This encodes CASSQRGVDEQYF.

The J gene is TRBJ1-4, the V gene TRBV5-1; no clear D gene. Germline-derived CDR1 and CDR2 are SGHRS and YFSETQ. The CDR3 has 12 amino acids. Trimming removed 4 bases from V and 5 bases from J, with 6 bases in between. The CDR3 region has the DNA TGCGCCAGCAGCCGCCAGAATGAAAAACTGTTTTTT. The encoded protein is CASSRQNEKLFF.

The chain carries TRBV7-9 and TRBJ2-7; D gene ambiguous. The CDR3 has 15 amino acids. Trimming took 5 bases from V and 2 from J, leaving 16 bases between them. Germline lookup yields CDR1 SEHNR and CDR2 FQNEAQ (reference sequence). CDR3 protein: CASSTSGSRAYEQYF. The CDR3 DNA sequence: TGTGCCAGCAGCACATCCGGGTCGAGAGCCTACGAGCAGTACTTC.

This clone showed up just once. The V call is TRBV4-1, the J call TRBJ1-4, with 7 bases lining up with TRBD1. This CDR3 is built from 15 residues. V was clipped by 0 bases and J by 6 bases; unmatched bases: 4. The germline CDR1 and CDR2 sequences are MGHRA and YSYEKL. The CDR3 DNA reads TGCGCCAGCAGCCAAGAGGAGGGGGCGCATGAAAAACTGTTTTTT. Translating it yields CASSQEEGAHEKLFF.